Listed here are 10 T cell receptor beta chains from one sample, sequenced in a study of T cell clonotyping in hematopoietic cell transplantation. TCRdb's copy holds only in-frame clones and misses some; the assay was immunoSEQ multiplex PCR. The sample has about 29,000 clones, roughly 80% seen once; the top ten hold roughly 6.8%. Time point: recipient sample about 28 days before transplant, after cytoreduction. This sample comprised peripheral blood mononuclear cells, obtained before stem cell transplant. Receptor source: a woman aged 25-40 years with chronic myeloid leukemia. Some clones in this sample may be carry-over from other donors' samples.

The gene calls are TRBV15 and TRBJ2-7; D perhaps matches TRBD1 (6 bases). In germline, CDR1 is LNHNV, CDR2 YYDKDF (reference sequence). The CDR3 consists of 16 residues. Trimming removed 0 bases at V and 3 bases at J, with 15 bases between. The CDR3 is CATSRDSGAYFYEQYV. The CDR3 coding sequence is TGTGCCACCAGCAGAGATTCAGGGGCTTACTTCTACGAGCAGTACGTC.

V is TRBV6-5 and J is TRBJ1-2, with D perhaps matching TRBD1 (5 bases). Germline CDR1 MNHEY, CDR2 SVGAGI. The CDR3 runs 14 residues. Trimming removed 6 bases at V and 3 bases at J, with 14 bases between. CDR3 protein: CASSPEGPHYGYTF. CDR3 in DNA: TGTGCCAGCAGCCCAGAGGGACCCCACTATGGCTACACCTTC.

Points on this clone: A read error may account for a junction end that differs from germline. V is TRBV4-2 and J is TRBJ2-2, with 8 bases matching TRBD2. Germline loops: CDR1 LGHNA, CDR2 YNFKEQ. The CDR3 has 14 amino acids. The CDR3 nucleotides read TGTGCCAGCAGCCAAGATCGAAGGGGACTAGAGGTGGTTTTT. This gives the protein CASSQDRRGLEVVF.

The V gene is TRBV11-3, the J gene TRBJ1-1; unclear D gene. Trimming stripped 4 bases from V and 8 bases from J, with 8 bases between. The germline gives CDR1 SGHNT, CDR2 YENEEA. This CDR3 has 11 residues. The CDR3 bases are TGTGCCAGCAGCTATCTTGCCGAAGCTTTCTTT. The encoded protein is CASSYLAEAFF.

V gene TRBV7-2 combines with J gene TRBJ2-7, with TRBD2 matching over 8 bases. V lost 1 base and J lost 4; bases outside the gene matches: 6. The CDR3 runs 15 residues. The germline V gene encodes CDR1 SGHTA and CDR2 FQGNSA. CDR3 protein: CASSLEGRGAYEQYV. As DNA, the CDR3 is TGTGCCAGCAGCTTAGAGGGGCGGGGGGCATACGAGCAGTACGTC.

For this clone: One end of the junction varies from germline; a read error may be responsible. J is TRBJ1-3 and V is TRBV19; D is uncertain. This CDR3 contains 13 residues. CDR1 and CDR2 (germline): LNHDA, SQIVND (reference sequence). CDR3 nucleotides: TGTGCCAGTAGAATAGCGGCTGGAAACACCATATATTTT. This translates into CASRIAAGNTIYF.

The rearrangement joins TRBV5-1 to TRBJ1-3; D possibly corresponds to TRBD1 (6 bases). The CDR3 contains 13 residues. V was clipped by 9 bases and J by 3 bases, with 13 bases between them. In germline, CDR1 is SGHRS, CDR2 YFSETQ. The CDR3 DNA reads as TGCGCCACCTCAACAGGGAGTGGAAACACCATATATTTT. This codes for CATSTGSGNTIYF.

The count of this clone is one. The chain employs TRBV5-6 and TRBJ2-1; D perhaps matches TRBD2 (7 bases). This CDR3 comprises 14 residues. Per the germline V gene, CDR1 is SGHDT and CDR2 is YYEEEE. The V end lost 4 bases, the J end lost 9 bases, and 17 bases lay between the germline ends. CDR3 bases: TGTGCCAGCAGCCACCTAAGGGGGGGCACTGAGCAGTTCTTC. This translates into CASSHLRGGTEQFF.

The J gene is TRBJ1-2, the V gene TRBV5-1; D is unclear. The CDR3 is 14 amino acids. V was pared by 0 bases and J by 6 bases, with 12 bases between. Germline V gives CDR1 SGHRS, CDR2 YFSETQ. CDR3 protein: CASSLVGFSDGYTF. DNA for the CDR3: TGCGCCAGCAGCTTGGTGGGGTTCTCCGATGGCTACACCTTC.

This clone was observed a handful of times. The genes are TRBV7-2 and TRBJ1-2; 9 bases are shared with TRBD1. Looked up from germline, CDR1 is SGHTA and CDR2 is FQGNSA. The CDR3 is 17 amino acids. V gave up 5 bases and J gave up 1 base; unmatched junction bases: 11. The CDR3 loop reads CASSPPGQGIFNYGYTF. In nucleotides, the CDR3 is TGTGCCAGCAGCCCTCCGGGACAGGGAATTTTTAACTATGGCTACACCTTC. Together with reference TRBV7-2 and TRBJ1-2, the CDR3 gives the full variable domain: GAGVSQSPSNKVTEKGKDVELRCDPISGHTALYWYRQSLGQGLEFLIYFQGNSAPDKSGLPSDRFSAERTGGSVSTLTIQRTQQEDSAVYLCASSPPGQGIFNYGYTFGSGTRLTVV.